One sample yielded the 15 T cell receptor beta chains listed below, sequenced in a study of CD8 T cells in ankylosing spondylitis. A single record per CDR3 protein comes from TCRdb applying MiXCR to the 5' RACE reads. The sample yields some 240,000 distinct CDR3 sequences, under 20% seen once. The sample consisted of blood, either unsorted or a sorted T cell fraction (not recorded which). The source is a male donor with ankylosing spondylitis or in good health (not recorded which).

The rearrangement joins TRBV7-6 to TRBJ2-6; D is unclear. Germline loops: CDR1 SGHVS, CDR2 FNYEAQ. This CDR3 contains 15 residues. V shed 1 base and J shed 0 bases, with 4 bases lying between them. The CDR3 DNA follows: TGTGCCAGCAGCTTAGGCCCCTCTGGGGCCAACGTCCTGACTTTC. Translating gives CASSLGPSGANVLTF. The whole variable domain, filled in from reference TRBV7-6 and TRBJ2-6, reads GAGVSQSPRYKVTKRGQDVALRCDPISGHVSLYWYRQALGQGPEFLTYFNYEAQQDKSGLPNDRFSAERPEGSISTLTIQRTEQRDSAMYRCASSLGPSGANVLTFGAGSRLTVL.

The chain has TRBV29-1 and TRBJ2-1; D is tentatively TRBD1 or TRBD2 (5 bases each). V lost 6 bases, J lost 2 bases, and 11 bases lay in between. Germline V gives CDR1 SQVTM, CDR2 ANQGSEA. The CDR3 spans 13 residues. The CDR3 spells CSVGDQPYNEQFF. CDR3 nucleotides: TGCAGCGTGGGGGACCAACCCTACAATGAGCAGTTCTTC.

A word on this clonotype: The junction departs from germline at one end; a sequencing error may be responsible. The V call is TRBV7-7, the J call TRBJ2-5; the match to TRBD2 covers 9 bases. Germline loops: CDR1 SSHAT, CDR2 FNYEAQ (reference sequence). This CDR3 contains 19 residues. In DNA form, the CDR3 reads TGTGCTAGCAGCTTACAAAATTGGGCGGGAGGGGCCGAGTTTGAGACCCAGTACTTC. Translated, it gives CASSLQNWAGGAEFETQYF.

This clonotype was counted a few times. The chain uses TRBV10-2 and TRBJ1-5; weak D call: TRBD1 (5 bases). The CDR3 totals 19 residues. CDR1 is WSHSY and CDR2 is SAAADI in the germline V gene. The V gene lost 6 bases and the J gene lost 0 bases, with 24 bases spanning the gap. The CDR3 sequence: CASRPRALYDSYSNQPQHF. For the CDR3, the DNA is TGCGCCAGCAGACCAAGGGCCCTATATGACAGCTATAGCAATCAGCCCCAGCATTTT.

This rearrangement joins TRBV12-3 or TRBV12-4 to TRBJ2-1, with D possibly being TRBD2 (5 bases). This CDR3 region has 15 residues. V was cut by 5 bases and J by 5 bases, with 16 bases left in between. CDR3 in amino acids: CASSTWKLVHNEQFF. Here the CDR3 DNA reads TGTGCCAGCAGTACATGGAAACTAGTTCACAATGAGCAGTTCTTC.

In its sample, this clonotype was seen many times. The V gene is TRBV6-5, the J gene TRBJ2-1; 8 bases are a match to TRBD2. J lost 8 bases, V lost 3 bases, and 9 bases had no gene match. Germline CDR1 MNHEY, CDR2 SVGAGI. CDR3 size: 15 residues. The CDR3 DNA follows: TGTGCCAGCAGTTATCTAGCGGGCTCACACGATGAGCAGTTCTTC. Translated, it gives CASSYLAGSHDEQFF.

The gene calls are TRBV29-1 and TRBJ2-7; D uncertain. In germline, CDR1 is SQVTM, CDR2 ANQGSEA. Between the trimmed V and J ends, which lost 4 bases and 2 bases, there was a span of 9 bases. This CDR3 contains 12 residues. Written as DNA, the CDR3 is TGCAGCGTTGCGCACGGAACCTACGAGCAGTACTTC. This codes for CSVAHGTYEQYF.

The V call is TRBV18, the J call TRBJ2-7; D unresolved. Germline V gene sequence: CDR1 KGHSH, CDR2 LQKENI. The CDR3 has 14 residues. V was pared by 1 base and J by 3 bases, with 10 bases between. The CDR3 sequence is CASSPLGSYYEQYF. CDR3 in DNA: TGTGCCAGCTCACCACTGGGATCCTACTACGAGCAGTACTTC.

This clonotype turned up a few times. This chain joins TRBV7-8 and TRBJ2-5, with D perhaps matching TRBD1 or TRBD2 (5 bases each). V lost 5 bases and J 3 bases, leaving 16 bases between the germline ends. The CDR3 runs 15 residues. Germline assignment: CDR1 SGHVS and CDR2 FQNEAQ. CDR3 amino acids: CASSKRGSLEETQYF. The CDR3 nucleotides are TGTGCCAGCAGCAAACGGGGCAGTTTGGAAGAGACCCAGTACTTC.

This clonotype was counted many times. The chain uses TRBV20-1 and TRBJ2-1; D remains unclear. This CDR3 is built from 15 residues. Germline V gene lookup returns CDR1 DFQATT and CDR2 SNEGSKA (reference sequence). V lost 1 base and J lost 2, with 12 bases in between. The CDR3 DNA sequence: TGCAGTGCTAGAGTCCACCAGAGGCCCTACAATGAGCAGTTCTTC. This codes for CSARVHQRPYNEQFF.

The V and J genes are TRBV29-1 and TRBJ2-7, with TRBD1 matching over 10 bases. This CDR3 has 13 amino acids. Germline lookup yields CDR1 SQVTM and CDR2 ANQGSEA. With 4 bases clipped from V and 7 bases from J, the junction kept 7 bases outside the gene matches. The CDR3 reads CSVVETGGLEQYF. The CDR3 DNA sequence: TGCAGCGTTGTTGAGACAGGGGGCTTAGAGCAGTACTTC.

This clonotype was seen a handful of times. This chain joins TRBV12-3 or TRBV12-4 and TRBJ1-5, with no clear D. Between the trimmed V and J ends, which lost 3 bases and 6 bases, there was a span of 15 bases. The CDR3 runs to 15 residues. The DNA of the CDR3 is TGTGCCAGCAGTTTCCCGGGAATCGGTGCTCAGCCCCAGCATTTT. Protein product: CASSFPGIGAQPQHF.

The CDR3 DNA sequence: TGCAGCGGCGCTACCCGGGACAGGGGGGGTTACGAGCAGTACTTC. Protein product: CSGATRDRGGYEQYF. The chain employs TRBV29-1 and TRBJ2-7; TRBD1 matches at 11 bases. The trim removed 7 bases at V and 4 bases at J, leaving 12 bases unmatched. CDR1 and CDR2 from the germline V gene are SQVTM and ANQGSEA. The CDR3 is 15 amino acids.

This clonotype was picked up a small number of times. This chain links TRBV20-1 with TRBJ2-1; TRBD2 agrees at 9 bases. From germline, CDR1 is DFQATT and CDR2 SNEGSKA (reference sequence). V was clipped by 3 bases and J by 7 bases; unmatched bases: 10. The CDR3 length is 15 residues. The CDR3 spells CSARAGSGRGNEQFF. In DNA form, the CDR3 reads TGCAGTGCTAGGGCGGGTAGCGGGAGAGGGAATGAGCAGTTCTTC.

This clonotype has at least ten counts. The chain employs TRBV29-1 and TRBJ2-1; D unresolved. Germline loops: CDR1 SQVTM, CDR2 ANQGSEA. V lost 1 base and J lost 3, with 7 bases in between. The CDR3 sequence is 13 residues long. This CDR3 reads CSVEGPHYNEQFF. CDR3 in DNA: TGCAGCGTTGAAGGACCTCACTACAATGAGCAGTTCTTC.